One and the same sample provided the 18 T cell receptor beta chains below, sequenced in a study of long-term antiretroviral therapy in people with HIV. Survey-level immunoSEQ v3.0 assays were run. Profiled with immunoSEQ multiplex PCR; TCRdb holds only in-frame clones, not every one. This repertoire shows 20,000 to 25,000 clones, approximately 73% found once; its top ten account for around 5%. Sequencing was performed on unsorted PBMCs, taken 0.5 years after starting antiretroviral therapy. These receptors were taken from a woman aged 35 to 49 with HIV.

The CDR3 sequence: CATHRGGETQYF. The CDR3 bases are TGTGCCACCCACCGGGGTGGAGAGACCCAGTACTTC. The chain has TRBV6-1 and TRBJ2-5; tentatively, D is TRBD2 (5 bases). The CDR3 runs to 12 residues. Trimming stripped 10 bases from V and 4 bases from J, with 13 bases between. The germline V gene encodes CDR1 MNHNS and CDR2 SASEGT.

This CDR3 is CASSSGTRQETQYF. The CDR3 DNA is TGTGCCAGCAGCTCGGGGACTAGACAAGAGACCCAGTACTTC. V gene TRBV5-4 combines with J gene TRBJ2-5, with 8 bases fitting TRBD2. Per germline, CDR1 SGHNT and CDR2 YYREEE (reference sequence). The CDR3 is 14 residues long. V was clipped by 3 bases and J by 2 bases; unmatched bases: 3.

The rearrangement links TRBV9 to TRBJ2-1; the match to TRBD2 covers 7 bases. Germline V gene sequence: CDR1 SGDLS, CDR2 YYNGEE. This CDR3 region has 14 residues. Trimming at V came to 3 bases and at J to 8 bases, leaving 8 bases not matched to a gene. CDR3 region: CASSASGGGDEQFF. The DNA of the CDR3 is TGTGCCAGCAGCGCCTCGGGGGGAGGCGATGAGCAGTTCTTC.

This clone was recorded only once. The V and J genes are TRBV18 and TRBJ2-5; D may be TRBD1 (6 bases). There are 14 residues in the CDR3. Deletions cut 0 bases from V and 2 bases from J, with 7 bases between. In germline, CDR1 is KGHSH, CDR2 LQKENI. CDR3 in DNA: TGTGCCAGCTCACCACCGGACAGTCAAGAGACCCAGTACTTC. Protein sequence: CASSPPDSQETQYF.

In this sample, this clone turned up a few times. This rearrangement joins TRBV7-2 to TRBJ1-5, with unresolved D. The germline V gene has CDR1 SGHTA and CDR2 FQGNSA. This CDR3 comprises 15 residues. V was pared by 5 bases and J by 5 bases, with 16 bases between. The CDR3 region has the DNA TGTGCCAGCAGCCCAGAAGATCCAATAGATCAGCCCCAGCATTTT. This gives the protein CASSPEDPIDQPQHF.

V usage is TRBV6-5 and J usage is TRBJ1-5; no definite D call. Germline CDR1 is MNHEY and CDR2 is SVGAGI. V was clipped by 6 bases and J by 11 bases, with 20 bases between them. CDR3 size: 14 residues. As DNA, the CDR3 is TGTGCCAGCAGCCCTCAAGGGCCTCAATCAGCCCAGCATTTT. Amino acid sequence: CASSPQGPQSAQHF.

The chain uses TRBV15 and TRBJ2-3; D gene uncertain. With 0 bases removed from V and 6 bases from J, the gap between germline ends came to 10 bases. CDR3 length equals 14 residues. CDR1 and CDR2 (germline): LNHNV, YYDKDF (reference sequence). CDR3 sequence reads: CATSRDAITDTQYF. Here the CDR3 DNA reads TGTGCCACCAGCAGAGATGCTATAACCGATACGCAGTATTTT.

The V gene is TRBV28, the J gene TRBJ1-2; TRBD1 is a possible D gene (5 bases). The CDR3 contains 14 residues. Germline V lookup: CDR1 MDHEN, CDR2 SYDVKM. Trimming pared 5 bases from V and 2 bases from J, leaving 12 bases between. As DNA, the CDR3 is TGTGCCAGCAGTGGGGGACTGGGGAACTATGGCTACACCTTC. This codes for CASSGGLGNYGYTF.

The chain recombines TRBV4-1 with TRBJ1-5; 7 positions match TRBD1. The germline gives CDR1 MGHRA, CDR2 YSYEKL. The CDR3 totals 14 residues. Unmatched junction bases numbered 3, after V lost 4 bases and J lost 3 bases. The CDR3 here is CASSPGQTNQPQHF. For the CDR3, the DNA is TGCGCCAGCAGCCCGGGACAGACCAATCAGCCCCAGCATTTT.

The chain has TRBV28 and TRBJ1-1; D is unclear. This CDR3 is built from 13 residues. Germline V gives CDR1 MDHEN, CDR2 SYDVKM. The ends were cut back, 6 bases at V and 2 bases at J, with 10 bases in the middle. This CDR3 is CASRMDGNTEAFF. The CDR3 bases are TGTGCCAGCAGAATGGACGGAAACACTGAAGCTTTCTTT. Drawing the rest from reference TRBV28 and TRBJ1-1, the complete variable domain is DVKVTQSSRYLVKRTGEKVFLECVQDMDHENMFWYRQDPGLGLRLIYFSYDVKMKEKGDIPEGYSVSREKKERFSLILESASTNQTSMYLCASRMDGNTEAFFGQGTRLTVV.

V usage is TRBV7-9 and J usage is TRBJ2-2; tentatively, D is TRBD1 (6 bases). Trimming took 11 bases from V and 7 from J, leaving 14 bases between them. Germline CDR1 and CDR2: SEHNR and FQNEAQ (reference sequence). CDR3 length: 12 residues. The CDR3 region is CAPQGIGGELFF. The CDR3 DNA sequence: TGTGCCCCCCAGGGGATTGGCGGGGAGCTGTTTTTT.

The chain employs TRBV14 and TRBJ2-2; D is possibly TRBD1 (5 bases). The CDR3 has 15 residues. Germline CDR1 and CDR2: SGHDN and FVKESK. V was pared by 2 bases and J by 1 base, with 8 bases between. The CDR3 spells CASSQRQGNTGELFF. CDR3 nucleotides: TGTGCCAGCAGCCAAAGGCAGGGGAACACCGGGGAGCTGTTTTTT.

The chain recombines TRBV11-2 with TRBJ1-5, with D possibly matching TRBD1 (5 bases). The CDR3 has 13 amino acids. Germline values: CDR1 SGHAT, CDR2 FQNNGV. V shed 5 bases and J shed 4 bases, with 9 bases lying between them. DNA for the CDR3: TGTGCCAGCAGCCTGACAGATAATCAGCCCCAGCATTTT. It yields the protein CASSLTDNQPQHF. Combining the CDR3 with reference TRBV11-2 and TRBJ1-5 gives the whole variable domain EAGVAQSPRYKIIEKRQSVAFWCNPISGHATLYWYQQILGQGPKLLIQFQNNGVVDDSQLPKDRFSAERLKGVDSTLKIQPAKLEDSAVYLCASSLTDNQPQHFGDGTRLSIL.

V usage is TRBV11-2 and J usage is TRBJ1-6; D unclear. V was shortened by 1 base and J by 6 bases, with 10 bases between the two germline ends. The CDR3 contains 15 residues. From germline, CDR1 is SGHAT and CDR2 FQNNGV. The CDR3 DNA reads TGTGCCAGCAGCTTAGGGAGCAGGACTAATTCACCCCTCCACTTT. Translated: CASSLGSRTNSPLHF.

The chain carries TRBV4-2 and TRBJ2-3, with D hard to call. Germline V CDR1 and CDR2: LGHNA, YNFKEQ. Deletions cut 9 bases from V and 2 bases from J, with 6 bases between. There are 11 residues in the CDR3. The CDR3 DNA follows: TGTGCCAGACCGTCCACAGATACGCAGTATTTT. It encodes CARPSTDTQYF.

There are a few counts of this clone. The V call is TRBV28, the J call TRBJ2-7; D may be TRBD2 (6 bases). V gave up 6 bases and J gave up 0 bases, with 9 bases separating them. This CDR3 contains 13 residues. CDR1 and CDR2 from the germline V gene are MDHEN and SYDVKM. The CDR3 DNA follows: TGTGCCAGCAGCCCGACTAGCTCCTACGAGCAGTACTTC. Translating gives CASSPTSSYEQYF.

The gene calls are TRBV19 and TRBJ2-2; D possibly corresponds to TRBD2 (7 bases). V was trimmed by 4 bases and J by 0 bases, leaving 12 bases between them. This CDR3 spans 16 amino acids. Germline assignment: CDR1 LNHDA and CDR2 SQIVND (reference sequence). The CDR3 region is CASSTRGASNTGELFF. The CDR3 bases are TGTGCCAGTAGTACTCGGGGGGCTTCGAACACCGGGGAGCTGTTTTTT.

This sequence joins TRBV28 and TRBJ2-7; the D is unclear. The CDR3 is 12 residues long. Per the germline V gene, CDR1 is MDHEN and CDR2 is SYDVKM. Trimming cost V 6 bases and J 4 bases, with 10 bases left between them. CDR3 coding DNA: TGTGCCAGCAGCTATCAGAGTTACGAGCAGTACTTC. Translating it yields CASSYQSYEQYF. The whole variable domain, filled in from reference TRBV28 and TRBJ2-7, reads DVKVTQSSRYLVKRTGEKVFLECVQDMDHENMFWYRQDPGLGLRLIYFSYDVKMKEKGDIPEGYSVSREKKERFSLILESASTNQTSMYLCASSYQSYEQYFGPGTRLTVT.